This record concerns one T cell receptor beta chain sequence. Its cognate antigen is unknown. This sample is drawn from a study of T cells in Graves' hyperthyroidism and ophthalmopathy. Study outcomes and limitations: Model-based prediction identified ophthalmopathy a median 6.5 months prior to its onset.

The V gene lost 2 bases and the J gene lost 6 bases, with 13 bases spanning the gap. The CDR3 runs 14 residues. The V gene's germline CDR1 is KGHSH and CDR2 LQKENI. The investigators amplified TCR beta CDR3 regions from RNA transcripts. HTBI primers were used for first-round RT-PCR of the TCR CDR3. One entry per CDR3 protein, called by TCRdb with MiXCR from the multiplex PCR reads. This table holds 100,000 to 140,000 distinct CDR3 sequences, roughly 15% found once. The gene calls are TRBV18 and TRBJ1-2; D gene uncertain. The TCR sequence derives from a woman aged 50 to 65 with Graves' hyperthyroidism. Sequenced material: blood. CDR3 in amino acids: CASSPVLEKDGYTF. CDR3 sequence (DNA): TGTGCCAGCTCACCAGTTTTAGAAAAGGATGGCTACACCTTC.